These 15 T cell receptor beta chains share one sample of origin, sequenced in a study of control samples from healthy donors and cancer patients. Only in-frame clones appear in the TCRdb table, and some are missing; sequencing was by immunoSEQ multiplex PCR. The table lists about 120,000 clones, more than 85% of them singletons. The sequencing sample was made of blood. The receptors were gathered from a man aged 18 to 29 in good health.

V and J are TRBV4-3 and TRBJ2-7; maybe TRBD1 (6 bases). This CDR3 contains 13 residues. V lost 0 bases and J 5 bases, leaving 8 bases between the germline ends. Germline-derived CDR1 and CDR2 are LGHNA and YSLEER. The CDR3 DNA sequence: TGCGCCAGCAGCCAAGAACAGGGTCACGAGCAGTACTTC. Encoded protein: CASSQEQGHEQYF.

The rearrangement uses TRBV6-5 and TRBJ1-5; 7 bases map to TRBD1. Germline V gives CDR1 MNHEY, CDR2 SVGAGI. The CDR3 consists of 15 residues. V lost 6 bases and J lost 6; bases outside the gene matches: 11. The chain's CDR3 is CASSPGRGHGQPQHF. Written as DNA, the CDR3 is TGTGCCAGCAGCCCAGGTAGGGGGCACGGTCAGCCCCAGCATTTT.

CDR3 in amino acids: CASSPSSWTGSGELFF. The CDR3 DNA follows: TGTGCCAGCAGCCCCTCGTCCTGGACAGGGTCCGGGGAGCTGTTTTTT. The rearrangement joins TRBV9 to TRBJ2-2; 8 nucleotides align to TRBD1. The germline gives CDR1 SGDLS, CDR2 YYNGEE. CDR3 size: 16 residues. The trim removed 4 bases at V and 6 bases at J, leaving 11 bases unmatched.

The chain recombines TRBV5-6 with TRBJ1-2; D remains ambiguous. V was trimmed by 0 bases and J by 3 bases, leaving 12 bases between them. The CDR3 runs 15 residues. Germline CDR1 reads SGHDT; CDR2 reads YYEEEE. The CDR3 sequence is CASSLVGQGDYGYTF. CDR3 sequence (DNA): TGTGCCAGCAGCTTGGTTGGCCAAGGTGACTATGGCTACACCTTC.

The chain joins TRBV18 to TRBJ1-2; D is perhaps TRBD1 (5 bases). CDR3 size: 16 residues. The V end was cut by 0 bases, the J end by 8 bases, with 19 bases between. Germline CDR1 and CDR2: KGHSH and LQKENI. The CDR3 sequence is CASSPPPGPRAPGYTF. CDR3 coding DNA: TGTGCCAGCTCACCACCCCCGGGACCGAGGGCCCCCGGCTACACCTTC.

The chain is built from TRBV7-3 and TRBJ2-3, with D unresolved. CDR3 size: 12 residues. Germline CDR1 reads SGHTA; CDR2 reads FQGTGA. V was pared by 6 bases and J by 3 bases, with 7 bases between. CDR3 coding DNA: TGTGCCAGCAGTCCCCCTACAGATACGCAGTATTTT. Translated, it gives CASSPPTDTQYF.

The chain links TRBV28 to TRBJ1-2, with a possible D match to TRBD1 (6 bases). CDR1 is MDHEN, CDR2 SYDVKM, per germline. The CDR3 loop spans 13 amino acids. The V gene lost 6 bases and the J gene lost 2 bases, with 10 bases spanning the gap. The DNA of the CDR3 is TGTGCCAGCAGCCGAGGACAGAACTATGGCTACACCTTC. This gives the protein CASSRGQNYGYTF.

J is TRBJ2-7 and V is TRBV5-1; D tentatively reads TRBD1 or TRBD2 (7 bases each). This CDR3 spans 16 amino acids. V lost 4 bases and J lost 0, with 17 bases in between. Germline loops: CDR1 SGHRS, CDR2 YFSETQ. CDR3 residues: CASSPGGTESSYEQYF. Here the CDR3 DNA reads TGCGCCAGCAGCCCCGGGGGGACAGAGAGCTCCTACGAGCAGTACTTC.

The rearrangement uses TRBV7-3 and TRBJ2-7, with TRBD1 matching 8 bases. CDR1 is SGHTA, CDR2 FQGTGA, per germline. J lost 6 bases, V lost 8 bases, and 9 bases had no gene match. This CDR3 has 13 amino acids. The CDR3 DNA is TGTGCCAGCGCGTGGACAGGGAACCTCGAGCAGTACTTC. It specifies CASAWTGNLEQYF.

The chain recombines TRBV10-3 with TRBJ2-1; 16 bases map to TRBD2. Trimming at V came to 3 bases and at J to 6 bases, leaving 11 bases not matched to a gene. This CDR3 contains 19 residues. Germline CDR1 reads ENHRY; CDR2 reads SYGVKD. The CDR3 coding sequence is TGTGCCATCAGTGACCCCGGGACTAGCGGGAGGGCGTCCCCCAATGAGCAGTTCTTC. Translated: CAISDPGTSGRASPNEQFF.

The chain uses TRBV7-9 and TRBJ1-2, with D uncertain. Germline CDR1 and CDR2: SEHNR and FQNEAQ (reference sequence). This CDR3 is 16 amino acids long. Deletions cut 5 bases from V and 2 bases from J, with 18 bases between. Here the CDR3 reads CASSRADPIRNYGYTF. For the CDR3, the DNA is TGTGCCAGCAGCCGGGCTGACCCTATAAGGAACTATGGCTACACCTTC.

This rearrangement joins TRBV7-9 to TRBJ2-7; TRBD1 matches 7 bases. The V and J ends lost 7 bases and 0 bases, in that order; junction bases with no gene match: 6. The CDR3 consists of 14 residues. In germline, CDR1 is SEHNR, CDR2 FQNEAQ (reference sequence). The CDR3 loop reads CASTPGQRSYEQYF. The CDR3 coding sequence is TGTGCCAGCACCCCGGGACAGCGCTCCTACGAGCAGTACTTC. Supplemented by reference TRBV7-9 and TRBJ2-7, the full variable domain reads DTGVSQNPRHKITKRGQNVTFRCDPISEHNRLYWYRQTLGQGPEFLTYFQNEAQLEKSRLLSDRFSAERPKGSFSTLEIQRTEQGDSAMYLCASTPGQRSYEQYFGPGTRLTVT.

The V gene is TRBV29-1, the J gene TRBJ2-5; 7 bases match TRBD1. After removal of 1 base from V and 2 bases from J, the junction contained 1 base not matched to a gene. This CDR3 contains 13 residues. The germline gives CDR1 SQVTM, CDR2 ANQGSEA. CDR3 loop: CSVEGDRQETQYF. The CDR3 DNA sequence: TGCAGCGTTGAAGGGGACAGACAAGAGACCCAGTACTTC.

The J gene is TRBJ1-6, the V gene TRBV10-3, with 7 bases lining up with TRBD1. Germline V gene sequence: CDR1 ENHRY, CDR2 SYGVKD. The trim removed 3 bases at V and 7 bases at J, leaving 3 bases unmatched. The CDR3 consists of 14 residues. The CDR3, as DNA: TGTGCCATCAGTGACACAGGGGCCAATTCACCCCTCCACTTT. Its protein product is CAISDTGANSPLHF.

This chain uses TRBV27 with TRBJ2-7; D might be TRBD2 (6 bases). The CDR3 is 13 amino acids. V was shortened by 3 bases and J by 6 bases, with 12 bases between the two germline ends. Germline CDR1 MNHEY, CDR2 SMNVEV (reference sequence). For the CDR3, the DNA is TGTGCCAGCAGTTTGGGGGACTCCCGCGAGCAGTACTTC. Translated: CASSLGDSREQYF.